This TCR beta chain was obtained from a study of shared clonotypes between healthy human individuals. Study as a whole: Per-donor plates numbered three CD4 naive, three CD4 memory, two CD8 naive and one CD8 memory.

The CDR3 is 15 amino acids. Germline-derived CDR1 and CDR2 are MNHNY and SVGAGI (reference sequence). Trimming took off 2 bases at V and 5 bases at J, with 13 bases between the two ends. TCRdb's table, derived via immunoSEQ multiplex PCR, lists solely in-frame clones and lacks some. The data show around 2.1 million clones, with under 97% seen just once and roughly 0.13% held by the top ten. Only Caucasian adults living in Nashville, Tennessee served as donors. On this clone itself: Its antigen remains unknown.

Study-level results: Non-shared clonotypes had lower generation probabilities than clonotypes shared by all four sorted-subset donors. A generally larger estimated richness was seen in naive subsets than in memory subsets.

The source material was naive CD4+ T cells sorted from blood. Subset given: CD45RA+ positively selected. The chain is built from TRBV6-6 and TRBJ2-1; D possibly corresponds to TRBD1 (6 bases). This sequence originates from a man younger than 35 in good health. Written as DNA, the CDR3 is TGTGCCAGCAGTTACGGGCAGGGGACCAACAATGAGCAGTTCTTC. Its protein is CASSYGQGTNNEQFF.